These 5 T cell receptor beta chains originate from one sample sequenced in a study of molecular identifiers for immune sequencing clone quantification. In TCRdb, the PCR reads were re-called with MiXCR into one record per CDR3 protein. The table lists about 500,000 distinct CDR3 sequences, around 25% of them singletons. Sequencing was carried out using naive CD8+ T cells from blood, with Jurkat cell RNA spiked in. Regarding subset: FACS-sorted CD8+CD4-CCR7+CD45RA+ naive T cells. These receptors were collected from a human donor in good health. Some libraries in this study had Jurkat cell RNA spiked in.

For this clonotype: A read error may produce the germline difference seen at one junction end. The gene calls are TRBV28 and TRBJ1-4, with D unclear. CDR3 length equals 14 residues. Looked up from germline, CDR1 is MDHEN and CDR2 is SYDVKM. The CDR3 DNA follows: TGTGCCAGCAGTAAGGGAAGGACTAGTGAAAAACTGTTTTTT. Its translation: CASSKGRTSEKLFF.

The chain is built from TRBV20-1 and TRBJ2-7; D not resolved. This CDR3 has 11 residues. Trimming took 3 bases from V and 5 from J, leaving 8 bases between them. CDR1 and CDR2 (germline): DFQATT, SNEGSKA (reference sequence). DNA for the CDR3: TGCAGTGCTAGTTTTTCGCACGAGCAGTACTTC. Its translation is CSASFSHEQYF.

This clonotype showed up many times. J is TRBJ2-2 and V is TRBV20-1; D may match TRBD1 or TRBD2 (5 bases each). Trimming took 0 bases from V and 0 from J, leaving 8 bases between them. This CDR3 region has 15 residues. Germline CDR1 DFQATT, CDR2 SNEGSKA (reference sequence). CDR3 amino acids: CSARDWGTNTGELFF. The CDR3, as DNA: TGCAGTGCTAGAGATTGGGGGACGAACACCGGGGAGCTGTTTTTT.

This chain joins TRBV27 and TRBJ1-4, with D possibly TRBD1 on 6 matching bases. The CDR3 runs 14 residues. Trimming cost V 6 bases and J 4 bases, with 12 bases left between them. The germline V gene has CDR1 MNHEY and CDR2 SMNVEV (reference sequence). The CDR3, as DNA: TGTGCCAGCAGGACAACAGGGATTAATGAAAAACTGTTTTTT. Residues: CASRTTGINEKLFF.

Ten or more counts support this clonotype. The genes are TRBV6-2 or TRBV6-3 and TRBJ2-3; D ambiguous. This CDR3 is built from 14 residues. Germline CDR1 MNHEY, CDR2 SVGEGT. The V end was cut by 5 bases, the J end by 5 bases, with 14 bases between. CDR3 residues: CASSGTRTLDTQYF. Here the CDR3 DNA reads TGTGCCAGCAGTGGAACTCGGACCCTAGATACGCAGTATTTT.